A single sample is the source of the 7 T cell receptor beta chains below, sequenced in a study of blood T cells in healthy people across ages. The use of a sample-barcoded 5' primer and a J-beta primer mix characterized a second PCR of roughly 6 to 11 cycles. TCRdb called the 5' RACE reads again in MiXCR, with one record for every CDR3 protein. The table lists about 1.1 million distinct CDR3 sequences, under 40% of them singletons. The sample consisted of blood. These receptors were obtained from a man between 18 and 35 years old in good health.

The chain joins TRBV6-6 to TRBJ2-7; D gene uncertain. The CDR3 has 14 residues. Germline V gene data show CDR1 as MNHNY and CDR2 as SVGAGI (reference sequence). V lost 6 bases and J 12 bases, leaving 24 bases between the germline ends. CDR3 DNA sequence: TGTGCCAGCAGGGCAGTGACGCATTCCTACGGGCGGTACTTC. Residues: CASRAVTHSYGRYF.

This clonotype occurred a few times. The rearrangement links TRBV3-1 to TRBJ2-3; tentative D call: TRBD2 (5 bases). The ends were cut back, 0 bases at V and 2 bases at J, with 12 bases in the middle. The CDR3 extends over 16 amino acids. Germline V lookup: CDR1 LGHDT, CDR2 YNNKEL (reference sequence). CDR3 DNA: TGTGCCAGCAGCCAAGATACAGCGGAGACCACAGATACGCAGTATTTT. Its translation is CASSQDTAETTDTQYF.

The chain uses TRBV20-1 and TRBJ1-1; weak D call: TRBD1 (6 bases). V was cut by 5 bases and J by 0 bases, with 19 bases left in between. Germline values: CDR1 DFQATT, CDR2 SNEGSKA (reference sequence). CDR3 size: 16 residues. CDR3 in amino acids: CSAATVGGDMNTEAFF. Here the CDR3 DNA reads TGCAGTGCTGCTACCGTGGGGGGGGACATGAACACTGAAGCTTTCTTT.

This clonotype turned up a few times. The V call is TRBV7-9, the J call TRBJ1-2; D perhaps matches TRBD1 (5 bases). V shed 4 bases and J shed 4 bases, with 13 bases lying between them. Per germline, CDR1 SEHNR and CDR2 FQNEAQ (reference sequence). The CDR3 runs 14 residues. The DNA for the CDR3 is TGTGCCAGCAGCTCCCCCACAGGACCCTATGGCTACACCTTC. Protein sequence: CASSSPTGPYGYTF.

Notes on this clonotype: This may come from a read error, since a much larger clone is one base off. This CDR3 reads CAGSQVQDRYNEQFF. As DNA, the CDR3 is TGTGCCGGCAGCCAAGTGCAGGACCGCTACAATGAGCAGTTCTTC. This chain uses TRBV4-2 with TRBJ2-1; D uncertain. The CDR3 length is 15 residues. The germline V gene has CDR1 LGHNA and CDR2 YNFKEQ.

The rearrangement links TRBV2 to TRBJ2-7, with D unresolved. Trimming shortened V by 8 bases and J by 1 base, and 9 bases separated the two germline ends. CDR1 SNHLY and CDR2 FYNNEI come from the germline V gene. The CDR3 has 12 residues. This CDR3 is CASGDLSYEQYF. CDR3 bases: TGTGCCAGCGGGGATCTATCCTACGAGCAGTACTTC.

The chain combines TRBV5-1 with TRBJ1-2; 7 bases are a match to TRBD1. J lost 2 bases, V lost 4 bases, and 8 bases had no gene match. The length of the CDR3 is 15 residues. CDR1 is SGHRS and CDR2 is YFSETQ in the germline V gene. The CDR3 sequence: CASSKGTALNYGYTF. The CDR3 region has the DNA TGCGCCAGCAGCAAGGGGACAGCCCTCAACTATGGCTACACCTTC.